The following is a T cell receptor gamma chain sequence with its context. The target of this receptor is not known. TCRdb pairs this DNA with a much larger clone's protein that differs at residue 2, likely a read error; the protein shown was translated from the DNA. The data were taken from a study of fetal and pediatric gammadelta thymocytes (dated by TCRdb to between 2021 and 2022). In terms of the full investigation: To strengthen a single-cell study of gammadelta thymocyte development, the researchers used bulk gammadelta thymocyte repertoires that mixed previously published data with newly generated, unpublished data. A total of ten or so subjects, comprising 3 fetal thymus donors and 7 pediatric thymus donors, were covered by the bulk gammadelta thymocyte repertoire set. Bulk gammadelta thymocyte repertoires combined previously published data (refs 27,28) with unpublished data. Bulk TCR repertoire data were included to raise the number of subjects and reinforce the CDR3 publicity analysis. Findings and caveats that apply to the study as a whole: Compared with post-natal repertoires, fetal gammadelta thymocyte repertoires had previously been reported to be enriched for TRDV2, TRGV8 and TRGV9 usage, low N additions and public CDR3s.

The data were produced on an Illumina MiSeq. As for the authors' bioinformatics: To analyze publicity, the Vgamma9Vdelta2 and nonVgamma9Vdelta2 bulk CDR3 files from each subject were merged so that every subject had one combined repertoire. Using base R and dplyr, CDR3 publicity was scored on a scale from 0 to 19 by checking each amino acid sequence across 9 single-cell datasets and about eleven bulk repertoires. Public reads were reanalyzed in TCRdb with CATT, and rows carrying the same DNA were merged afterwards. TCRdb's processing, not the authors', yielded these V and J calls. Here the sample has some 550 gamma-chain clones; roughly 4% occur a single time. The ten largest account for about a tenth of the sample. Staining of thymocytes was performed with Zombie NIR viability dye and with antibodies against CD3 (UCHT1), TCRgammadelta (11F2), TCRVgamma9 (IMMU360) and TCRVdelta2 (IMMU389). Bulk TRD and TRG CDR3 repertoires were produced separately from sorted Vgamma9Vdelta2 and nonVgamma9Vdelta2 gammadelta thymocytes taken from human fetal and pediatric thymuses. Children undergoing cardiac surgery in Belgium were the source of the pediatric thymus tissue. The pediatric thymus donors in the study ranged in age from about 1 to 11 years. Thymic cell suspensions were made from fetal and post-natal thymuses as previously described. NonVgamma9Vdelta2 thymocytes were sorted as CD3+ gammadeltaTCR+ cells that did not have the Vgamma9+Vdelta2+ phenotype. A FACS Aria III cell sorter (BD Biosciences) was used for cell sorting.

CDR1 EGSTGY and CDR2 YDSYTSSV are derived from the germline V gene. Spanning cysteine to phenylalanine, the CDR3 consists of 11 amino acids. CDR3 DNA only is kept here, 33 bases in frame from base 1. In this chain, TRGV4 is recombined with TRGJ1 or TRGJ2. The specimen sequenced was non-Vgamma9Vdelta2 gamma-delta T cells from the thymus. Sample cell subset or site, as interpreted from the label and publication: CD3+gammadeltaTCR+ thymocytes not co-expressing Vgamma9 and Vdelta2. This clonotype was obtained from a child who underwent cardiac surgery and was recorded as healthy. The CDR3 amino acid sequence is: CTTWEPREKLF. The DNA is TGTACCACCTGGGAGCCCAGGGAGAAACTCTTT.